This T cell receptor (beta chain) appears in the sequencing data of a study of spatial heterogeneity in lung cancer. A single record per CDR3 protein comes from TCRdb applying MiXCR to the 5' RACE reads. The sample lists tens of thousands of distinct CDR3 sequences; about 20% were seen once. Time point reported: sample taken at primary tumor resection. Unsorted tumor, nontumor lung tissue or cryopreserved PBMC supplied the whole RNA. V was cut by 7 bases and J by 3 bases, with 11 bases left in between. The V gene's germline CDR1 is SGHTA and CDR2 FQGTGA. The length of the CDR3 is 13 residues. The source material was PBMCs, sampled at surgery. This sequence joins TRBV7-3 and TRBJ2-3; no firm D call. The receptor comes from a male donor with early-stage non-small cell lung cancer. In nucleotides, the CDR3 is TGTGCCAGCACCCAACCCCAGACAGATACGCAGTATTTT. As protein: CASTQPQTDTQYF.